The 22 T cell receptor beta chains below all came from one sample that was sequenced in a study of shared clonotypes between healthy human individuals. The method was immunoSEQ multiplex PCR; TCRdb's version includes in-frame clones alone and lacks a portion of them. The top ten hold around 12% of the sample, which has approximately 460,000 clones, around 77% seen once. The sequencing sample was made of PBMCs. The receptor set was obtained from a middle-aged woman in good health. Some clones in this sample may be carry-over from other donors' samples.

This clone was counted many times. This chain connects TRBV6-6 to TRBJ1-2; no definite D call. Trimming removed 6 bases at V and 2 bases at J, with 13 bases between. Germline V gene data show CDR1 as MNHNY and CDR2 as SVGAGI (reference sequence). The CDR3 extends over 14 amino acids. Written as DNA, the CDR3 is TGTGCCAGCAGCCTTGACGGACCGAACTATGGCTACACCTTC. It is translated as CASSLDGPNYGYTF.

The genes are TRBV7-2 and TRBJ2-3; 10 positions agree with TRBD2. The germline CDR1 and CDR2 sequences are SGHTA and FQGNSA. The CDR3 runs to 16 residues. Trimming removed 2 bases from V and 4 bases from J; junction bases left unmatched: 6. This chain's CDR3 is CASSLRPSGSPDTQYF. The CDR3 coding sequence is TGTGCCAGCAGCTTAAGGCCTAGCGGGAGCCCAGATACGCAGTATTTT.

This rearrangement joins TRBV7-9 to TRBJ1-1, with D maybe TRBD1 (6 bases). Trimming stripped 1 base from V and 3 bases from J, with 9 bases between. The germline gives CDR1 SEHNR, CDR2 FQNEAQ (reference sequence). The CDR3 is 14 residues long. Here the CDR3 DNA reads TGTGCCAGCAGCTTAGAACAGGGTTACACTGAAGCTTTCTTT. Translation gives CASSLEQGYTEAFF. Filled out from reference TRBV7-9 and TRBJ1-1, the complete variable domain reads DTGVSQNPRHKITKRGQNVTFRCDPISEHNRLYWYRQTLGQGPEFLTYFQNEAQLEKSRLLSDRFSAERPKGSFSTLEIQRTEQGDSAMYLCASSLEQGYTEAFFGQGTRLTVV.

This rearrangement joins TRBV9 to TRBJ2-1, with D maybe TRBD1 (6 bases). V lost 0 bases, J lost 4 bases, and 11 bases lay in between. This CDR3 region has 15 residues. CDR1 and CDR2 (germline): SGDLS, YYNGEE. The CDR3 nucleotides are TGTGCCAGCAGCGTAGAAGGTGGACAGTACAATGAGCAGTTCTTC. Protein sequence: CASSVEGGQYNEQFF.

The CDR3 nucleotides are TGTGCCAGCAGCTCCAGGACTAGCGTGACGGAGACCCAGTACTTC. Amino acids: CASSSRTSVTETQYF. The chain recombines TRBV7-2 with TRBJ2-5; 9 nucleotides line up with TRBD2. The V segment lost 4 bases and the J segment 5 bases; nucleotides outside the gene matches: 8. Germline-derived CDR1 and CDR2 are SGHTA and FQGNSA. CDR3 size: 15 residues. Combining the CDR3 with reference TRBV7-2 and TRBJ2-5 gives the whole variable domain GAGVSQSPSNKVTEKGKDVELRCDPISGHTALYWYRQSLGQGLEFLIYFQGNSAPDKSGLPSDRFSAERTGGSVSTLTIQRTQQEDSAVYLCASSSRTSVTETQYFGPGTRLLVL.

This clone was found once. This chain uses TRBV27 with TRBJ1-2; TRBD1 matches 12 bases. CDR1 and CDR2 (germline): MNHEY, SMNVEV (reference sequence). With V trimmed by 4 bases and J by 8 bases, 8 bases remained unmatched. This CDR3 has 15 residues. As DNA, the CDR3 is TGTGCCAGCAGTTCCCCCGGGGACAGGGGGCCCGGCTACACCTTC. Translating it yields CASSSPGDRGPGYTF.

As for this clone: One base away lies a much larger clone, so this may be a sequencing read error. The CDR3 is CASSSYDGTEAFF. The CDR3 bases are TGTGCCAGCAGCTCTTATGATGGGACTGAAGCTTTCTTT. The chain uses TRBV7-2 and TRBJ1-1; D is uncertain. Germline V gives CDR1 SGHTA, CDR2 FQGNSA. The CDR3 loop spans 13 amino acids. Trimming took 4 bases from V and 5 from J, leaving 11 bases between them.

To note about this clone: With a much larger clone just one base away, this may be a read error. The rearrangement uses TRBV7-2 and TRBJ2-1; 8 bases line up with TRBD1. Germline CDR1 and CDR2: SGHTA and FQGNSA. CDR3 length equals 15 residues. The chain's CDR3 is CASSPTGAGGNGQFF. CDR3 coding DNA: TGTGCCAGCTCCCCCACCGGGGCAGGGGGCAATGGGCAGTTCTTC.

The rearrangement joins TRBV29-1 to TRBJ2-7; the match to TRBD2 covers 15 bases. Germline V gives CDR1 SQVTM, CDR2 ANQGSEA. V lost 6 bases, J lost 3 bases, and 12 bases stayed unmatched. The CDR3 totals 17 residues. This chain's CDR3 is CSVGTSGRTLRGYEQYF. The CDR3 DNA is TGCAGCGTGGGGACTAGCGGGAGGACCCTTAGGGGCTACGAGCAGTACTTC.

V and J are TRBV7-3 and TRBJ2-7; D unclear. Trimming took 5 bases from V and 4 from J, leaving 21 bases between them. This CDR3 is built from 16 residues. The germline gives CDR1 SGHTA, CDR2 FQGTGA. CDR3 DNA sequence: TGTGCCAGCAGCATCCCGGCGGCCAGCCCCGATTACGAGCAGTACTTC. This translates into CASSIPAASPDYEQYF.

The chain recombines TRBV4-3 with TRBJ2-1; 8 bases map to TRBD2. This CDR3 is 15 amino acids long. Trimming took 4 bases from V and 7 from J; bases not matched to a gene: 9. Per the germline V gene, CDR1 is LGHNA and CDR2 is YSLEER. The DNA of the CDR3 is TGCGCCAGCAGCCGTACTAGCGGAGGGGGAAATGAGCAGTTCTTC. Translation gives CASSRTSGGGNEQFF.

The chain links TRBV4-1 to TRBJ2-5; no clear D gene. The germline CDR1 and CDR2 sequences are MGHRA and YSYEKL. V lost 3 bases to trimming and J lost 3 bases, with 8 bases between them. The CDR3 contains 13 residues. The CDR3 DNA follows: TGCGCCAGCAGCCAGGTACTCAAAGAGACCCAGTACTTC. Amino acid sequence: CASSQVLKETQYF.

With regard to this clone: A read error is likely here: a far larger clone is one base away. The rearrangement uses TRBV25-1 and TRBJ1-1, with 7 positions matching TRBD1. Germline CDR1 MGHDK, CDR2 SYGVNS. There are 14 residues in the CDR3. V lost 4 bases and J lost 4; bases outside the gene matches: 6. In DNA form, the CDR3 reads TGTGCCAGCAGTGGGGACAGAGCGAGCACTGAAGCTTTCTTT. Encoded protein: CASSGDRASTEAFF.

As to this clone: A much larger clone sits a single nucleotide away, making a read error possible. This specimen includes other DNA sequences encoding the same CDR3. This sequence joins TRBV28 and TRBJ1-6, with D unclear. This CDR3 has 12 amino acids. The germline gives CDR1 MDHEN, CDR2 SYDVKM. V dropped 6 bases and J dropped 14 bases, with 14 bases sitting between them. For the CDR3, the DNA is TGTGCCAGCAGCTTAAAAAATTCGGCCCTCCACTTT. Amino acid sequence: CASSLKNSALHF.

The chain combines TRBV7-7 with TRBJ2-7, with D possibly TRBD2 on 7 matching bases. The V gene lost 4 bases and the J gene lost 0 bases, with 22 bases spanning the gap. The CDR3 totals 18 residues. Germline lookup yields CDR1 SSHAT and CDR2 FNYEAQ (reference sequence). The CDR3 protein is CASSCRGRGDSHSYEQYF. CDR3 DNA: TGTGCCAGCAGCTGTCGTGGGAGGGGGGACTCACACTCCTACGAGCAGTACTTC.

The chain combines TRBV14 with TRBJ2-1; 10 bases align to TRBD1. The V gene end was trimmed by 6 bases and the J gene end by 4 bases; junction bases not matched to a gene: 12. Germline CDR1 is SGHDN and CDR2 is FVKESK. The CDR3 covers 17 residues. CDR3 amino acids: CASSRLPGTGVYNEQFF. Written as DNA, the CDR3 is TGTGCCAGCAGTCGTCTTCCCGGGACAGGGGTTTACAATGAGCAGTTCTTC.

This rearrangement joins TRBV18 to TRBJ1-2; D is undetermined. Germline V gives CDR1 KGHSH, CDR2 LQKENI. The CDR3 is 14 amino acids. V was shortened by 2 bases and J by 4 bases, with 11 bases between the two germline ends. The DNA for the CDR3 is TGTGCCAGCTCACCAGACGGCTATATCTATGGCTACACCTTC. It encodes CASSPDGYIYGYTF.

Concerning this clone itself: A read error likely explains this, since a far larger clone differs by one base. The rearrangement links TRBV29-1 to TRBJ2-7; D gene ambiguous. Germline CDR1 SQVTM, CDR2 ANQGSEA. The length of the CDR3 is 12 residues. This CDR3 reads CGVVTASDEQYF. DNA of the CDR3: TGCGGCGTTGTCACCGCCAGCGACGAGCAGTACTTC.

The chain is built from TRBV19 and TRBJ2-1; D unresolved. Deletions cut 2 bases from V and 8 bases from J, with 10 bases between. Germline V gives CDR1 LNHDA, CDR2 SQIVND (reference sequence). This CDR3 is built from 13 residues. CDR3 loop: CASSINNGHEQFF. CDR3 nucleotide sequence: TGTGCCAGTAGTATAAACAATGGGCATGAGCAGTTCTTC.

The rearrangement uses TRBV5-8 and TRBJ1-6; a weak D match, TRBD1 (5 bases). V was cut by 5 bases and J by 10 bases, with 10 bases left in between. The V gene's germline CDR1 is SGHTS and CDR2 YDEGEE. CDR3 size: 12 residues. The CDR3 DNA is TGTGCCAGCAGGACAGATTGGTCACCCCTCCACTTT. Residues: CASRTDWSPLHF.

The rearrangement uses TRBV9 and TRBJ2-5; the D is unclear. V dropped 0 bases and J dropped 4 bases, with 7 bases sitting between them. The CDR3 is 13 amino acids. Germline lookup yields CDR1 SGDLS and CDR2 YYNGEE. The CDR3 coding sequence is TGTGCCAGCAGCGTAGGGGTCCGAGAGACCCAGTACTTC. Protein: CASSVGVRETQYF.

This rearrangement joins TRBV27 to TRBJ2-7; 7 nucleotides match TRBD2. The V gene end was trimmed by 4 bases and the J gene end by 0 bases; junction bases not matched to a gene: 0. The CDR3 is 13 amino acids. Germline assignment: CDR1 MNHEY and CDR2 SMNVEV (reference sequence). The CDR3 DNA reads TGTGCCAGCAGTTGGGGGGGCTCCTACGAGCAGTACTTC. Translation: CASSWGGSYEQYF.